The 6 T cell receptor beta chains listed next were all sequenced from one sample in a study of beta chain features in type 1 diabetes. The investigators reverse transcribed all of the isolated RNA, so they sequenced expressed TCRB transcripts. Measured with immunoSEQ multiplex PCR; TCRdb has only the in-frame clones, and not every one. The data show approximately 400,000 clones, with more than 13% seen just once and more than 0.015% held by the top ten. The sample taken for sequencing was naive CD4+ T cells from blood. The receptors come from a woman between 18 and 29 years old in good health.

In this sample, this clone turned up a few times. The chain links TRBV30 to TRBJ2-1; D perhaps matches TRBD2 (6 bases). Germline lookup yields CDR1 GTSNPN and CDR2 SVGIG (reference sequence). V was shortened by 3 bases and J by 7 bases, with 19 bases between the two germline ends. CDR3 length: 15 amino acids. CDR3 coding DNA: TGTGCCTGGAGCCTTTTATCTTCGACTAGAAATGAGCAGTTCTTC. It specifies CAWSLLSSTRNEQFF.

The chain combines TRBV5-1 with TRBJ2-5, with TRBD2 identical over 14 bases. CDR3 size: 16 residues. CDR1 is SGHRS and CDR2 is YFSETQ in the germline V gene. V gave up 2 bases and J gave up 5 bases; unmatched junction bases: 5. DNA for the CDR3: TGCGCCAGCAGCTTACCGGGACTAGCGGGAGTGGAGACCCAGTACTTC. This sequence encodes CASSLPGLAGVETQYF.

The CDR3 spells CASSAGIPPYEQYF. CDR3 DNA: TGTGCCAGCAGTGCCGGGATCCCACCTTACGAGCAGTACTTC. V and J are TRBV28 and TRBJ2-7; D is perhaps TRBD2 (5 bases). The CDR3 runs 14 residues. V lost 5 bases to trimming and J lost 4 bases, with 15 bases between them. CDR1 and CDR2 (germline): MDHEN, SYDVKM.

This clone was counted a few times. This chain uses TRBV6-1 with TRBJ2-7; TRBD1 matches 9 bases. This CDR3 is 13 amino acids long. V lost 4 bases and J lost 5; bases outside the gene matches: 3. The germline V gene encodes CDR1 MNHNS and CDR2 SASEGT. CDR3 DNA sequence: TGTGCCAGCAGTGTGGGGACAGGGCACGAGCAGTACTTC. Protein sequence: CASSVGTGHEQYF.

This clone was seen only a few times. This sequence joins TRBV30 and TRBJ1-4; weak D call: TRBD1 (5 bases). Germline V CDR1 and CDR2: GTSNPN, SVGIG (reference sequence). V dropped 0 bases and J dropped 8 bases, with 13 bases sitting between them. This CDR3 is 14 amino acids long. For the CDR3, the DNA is TGTGCCTGGAGTGTATCCCCGGGGGGGGAAAAACTGTTTTTT. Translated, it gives CAWSVSPGGEKLFF.

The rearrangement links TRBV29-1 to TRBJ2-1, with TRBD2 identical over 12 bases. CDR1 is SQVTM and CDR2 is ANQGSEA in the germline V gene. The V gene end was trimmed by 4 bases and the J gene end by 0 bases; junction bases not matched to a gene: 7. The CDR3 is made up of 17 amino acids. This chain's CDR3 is CSVAPSGRASSYNEQFF. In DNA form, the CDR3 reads TGCAGCGTTGCTCCTAGCGGGAGGGCTAGCTCCTACAATGAGCAGTTCTTC.